This T cell receptor (beta chain) was captured by sequencing in a study of Graves' ophthalmopathy and Graves' hyperthyroidism. Across the study: Pretreatment peripheral blood was obtained at initial diagnosis.

Details on this clonotype: Its matching antigen is unknown.

This CDR3 comprises 10 residues. Trimming removed 5 bases at V and 5 bases at J, with 6 bases between. The germline gives CDR1 GTSNPN, CDR2 SVGIG (reference sequence). Using RNA transcripts, the TCR beta CDR3 regions were amplified. HTBI primers primed a first-round RT-PCR, and a second-round multiplex PCR followed. Each CDR3 protein gets one entry after TCRdb re-called the multiplex PCR reads with MiXCR. This sample has over 500,000 distinct CDR3 sequences, with 22% found just once. Exclusion applied to patients with other autoimmune diseases, uncontrolled infections, pregnancy or lactation. The study, taken as a whole, reports: Most thyroid clonotypes with frequency above 0.001 were detected in blood too.

The TCR sequence derives from a woman between 18 and 29 years old with stable Graves' hyperthyroidism. Some clones in this sample may be carry-over from other donors' samples. Sequenced sample: peripheral blood. The chain employs TRBV30 and TRBJ2-5; no definite D call. Here the CDR3 reads CAWGWETQYF. The CDR3 coding sequence is TGTGCCTGGGGGTGGGAGACCCAGTACTTC.